This TCR beta chain was recorded in a study of T-cell memory formation after mild COVID-19 (dated by TCRdb to 2020 to 2023). Turning to the overall study: TCR sequence clusters from the two donors were largely donor specific. Longitudinal TCRalpha and TCRbeta repertoire sequencing tracked T-cell clones expanding and contracting after mild COVID-19 in a couple of donors. The cohort comprised two young, previously healthy adult volunteers, one female and one male.

The sequencing machine was an Illumina NovaSeq 6000. TCRalpha and TCRbeta cDNA libraries were built by 5'RACE with constant-segment primers, adding sample barcodes and unique molecular identifiers. RNA was extracted from every sample with Trizol reagent. Library amplification was performed in two PCR steps, and a second sample barcode and Illumina TruSeq adapters were introduced in the second step. Sequencing of libraries was performed on an Illumina NovaSeq with 2 x 150 bp paired-end reads. The original pipeline was this. Demultiplexing of reads and collapsing into UMI-guided consensus sequences were performed with migec v1.2.7. Using mixcr v2.1.11, UMI consensuses were aligned to TRA and TRB V and J templates and then assembled into clonotypes. A clonotype was counted as expanded or contracted only when both edgeR and NoisET called the clonotype significant, with the noise models trained on biological replicates. edgeR calls used a false discovery rate-adjusted p below 0.01 and a log2 fold-change threshold of 1. As an exploratory analysis of dynamics, max-normalized trajectories of the 1000 most abundant clonotypes were examined by PCA with hierarchical clustering. Separately sequenced CD4+ and CD8+ repertoires were used to assign a CD4 or CD8 phenotype to each responding clone. TCRdb ran its own pipeline on the public reads, namely fastp trimming at Q25 and MiXCR clone calling, and kept in-frame beta chains. Each entry merges the rows of one CDR3 protein and shows their most common DNA and genes. It is TCRdb's table, rather than the study itself, that gives the V and J calls and clone size. This sample comprises around 310,000 distinct CDR3 sequences, about 15% of them detected only once. Clones ranked in the top ten supply approximately 20% of the sample.

Ficoll-Paque density gradient centrifugation was the method used to isolate PBMCs. Of note for this clonotype: The target of this receptor is not known. No clone much larger than this one lies a single base away; base qualities are absent.

The CDR3 holds 16 amino acids from the cysteine to the phenylalanine. This entry keeps only the CDR3 DNA: 48 bases, framed from base 1. CDR1 and CDR2 were assigned from the germline V gene (reference sequence) as SEHNR and FQNEAQ. V is cut by 4 bases and J by 5 bases, and the space between the germline ends is 17 bases. General conclusions and limits of the study: Clones contracting from day 15 to 85 had balanced CD4/CD8 phenotypes, while a second wave expanding from day 15 to 37 was biased towards CD4+. Whether the second-wave clones peaking on day 37 were SARS-CoV-2 specific was not confirmed. Some responding clones were found in pre-infection memory, which suggests that pre-existing cross-reactive memory T cells took part in the SARS-CoV-2 response. Contracting CD4+ clones turned up mainly in the CM and EM memory subsets, whereas EMRA was where CD8+ clones were enriched. Only a couple of mild cases were covered by the study, and larger cohorts that include severe cases with pre-infection samples were considered necessary.

The V and J genes are TRBV7-9 and TRBJ2-2, with a tentative D call of TRBD1 or TRBD2, each matching 5 bases. This sequence was found in a man younger than 35 who had mild COVID-19 (a few samples of this study predate the infection). The sample titles of this study are shuffled in the database, so cell type and time point are left out; the donor was told from shared clones. Source material: PBMCs or a T cell subset sorted from them (not recorded which). In nucleotide form, the sequence is TGTGCCAGCAGCTCTGTACCGGGACCCGAAACCGGGGAGCTGTTTTTT. Translated, it reads CASSSVPGPETGELFF.